This is a list of T cell receptor beta chains from one sample in a study of T cells in Graves' hyperthyroidism and ophthalmopathy. TCRdb re-derived calls from the multiplex PCR reads in MiXCR, one entry per CDR3 protein. The sample carries about 560,000 distinct CDR3 sequences, around a sixth recorded once. The sample taken for sequencing was blood. Receptors originate from a woman younger than 45 with Graves' hyperthyroidism. Both conserved end residues are part of each CDR3. The D gene is left open where the match is weak. Only some rows state a clone size, as once, few, many or a class for expanded clones.

V	size	length	J	D	DNA	CDR3
TRBV6-1	many	14	TRBJ1-5	TRBD1	TGTGCCAGCAACGAGGGACAGGACAATCAGCCCCAGCATTTT	CASNEGQDNQPQHF
TRBV20-1	.	13	TRBJ2-5	TRBD1	TGCAGTGCTAGATGGGGACAGTATGAGACCCAGTACTTC	CSARWGQYETQYF
TRBV18	many	14	TRBJ1-2	TRBD1	TGTGCCAGCTCACCACCGGGACAGAACTATGGCTACACCTTC	CASSPPGQNYGYTF
TRBV6-9	many	14	TRBJ1-1	.	TGTGCCAGCAGTTATTCCGCCAGAAACACTGAAGCTTTCTTT	CASSYSARNTEAFF
TRBV3-1	many	13	TRBJ1-5	.	TGTGCCAGCAGCCAGGCGGCCCAACAGCCCCAGCATTTT	CASSQAAQQPQHF
TRBV20-1	many	13	TRBJ1-2	.	TGCAGTGCTCCGATAAAGGCGGACTATGGCTACACCTTC	CSAPIKADYGYTF
TRBV29-1	many	13	TRBJ1-1	.	TGCAGCGTGCTTGAGAGACTGAACACTGAAGCTTTCTTT	CSVLERLNTEAFF
TRBV6-1	.	15	TRBJ2-1	.	TGTGCCAGCAGTTTGGATGCAGGAACCTACAATGAGCAGTTCTTC	CASSLDAGTYNEQFF
TRBV6-2/TRBV6-3	.	13	TRBJ2-1	TRBD2	TGTGCCAGCACCTTTGGGAGGGACAATGAGCAGTTCTTC	CASTFGRDNEQFF
TRBV19	many	16	TRBJ1-1	TRBD1	TGTGCCACGACGTCGACAGGGGGCTTGGTGAACACTGAAGCTTTCTTT	CATTSTGGLVNTEAFF
TRBV9	many	14	TRBJ2-7	.	TGTGCCAGCAGCCTTCGACCCCTCGGCTACGAGCAGTACTTC	CASSLRPLGYEQYF
TRBV28	many	18	TRBJ2-1	TRBD2	TGTGCCAGCAGTTTTACTAGCGGGAGTAAGCATTGGTACAATGAGCAGTTCTTC	CASSFTSGSKHWYNEQFF
TRBV19	.	15	TRBJ1-1	TRBD1	TGTGCCAGTAGTCAGGGGGCGGCGGTCAACACTGAAGCTTTCTTT	CASSQGAAVNTEAFF
TRBV11-3	.	14	TRBJ2-1	TRBD2	TGTGCCAGCAGCAGGGCTAGCGGGGCAAGGGAGCAGTTCTTC	CASSRASGAREQFF
TRBV30	many	13	TRBJ2-7	.	TGTGCCTGGAGTGCGAGAAACCCCTCCGGGCAGTACTTC	CAWSARNPSGQYF
TRBV28	many	14	TRBJ2-5	.	TGTGCCAGCAGCCGTGGCGGCAATCAAGAGACCCAGTACTTC	CASSRGGNQETQYF
TRBV20-1	many	11	TRBJ2-7	.	TGCAGTGCTGTAACGGAGACCGAGCAGTACTTC	CSAVTETEQYF
TRBV20-1	many	11	TRBJ2-5	TRBD2	TGCAGTGCTGGGACTAGGGAGACCCAGTACTTC	CSAGTRETQYF